The clone carrying this T cell receptor beta chain was seen ten or more times. Its cognate antigen is unknown. The record originates from a study of metastatic and nonmetastatic thyroid tumors. Overall study: Repertoire comparisons spanned blood and tumor or nodule tissue from malignant and benign thyroid patients. Study outcomes and limitations: In both blood and tumor samples, TCR beta diversity was reported significantly higher for malignant than benign nodules.

The CDR3 is made up of 16 amino acids. V was pared by 1 base and J by 2 bases, with 12 bases between. Germline CDR1 reads SGHVS; CDR2 reads FQNEAQ. Patients underwent thyroid surgery, and none had received any treatment before it. Per the study methods: A classifier of distant metastasis in papillary thyroid cancer was built from CDR3 differences (across clinicopathological groups). TCRdb ran MiXCR on the PCR reads. These V and J calls derive from TCRdb rather than the authors' analysis. The sample has more than 15,000 clones, roughly a quarter seen once. This TCR was sampled from a male donor with papillary thyroid cancer or a benign thyroid nodule (not recorded which). Some clones in this sample may be carry-over from other donors' samples. The sample consisted of blood. V and J are TRBV7-8 and TRBJ1-3; perhaps TRBD1 as D (5 bases). CDR3 residues: CASSLGVAGPGNTIYF. In nucleotides, the CDR3 is TGTGCCAGCAGCTTAGGCGTAGCAGGGCCTGGAAACACCATATATTTT.